Shown below are 26 T cell receptor beta chains from a single sample sequenced in a study of blood T cell repertoires in COVID-19. TCRdb keeps only in-frame clones here, not all; method: immunoSEQ multiplex PCR. The sample yields some 100,000 clones, more than 85% seen once. Source material: peripheral blood. The receptors originated from a man between 60 and 75 years old with acute or convalescent COVID-19.

This chain links TRBV5-4 with TRBJ1-1, with D hard to call. The CDR3 is 13 amino acids. Germline CDR1 SGHNT, CDR2 YYREEE (reference sequence). Trimming pared 0 bases from V and 1 base from J, leaving 4 bases between. CDR3 sequence (DNA): TGTGCCAGCAGCTTGGCAGGGAACACTGAAGCTTTCTTT. Encoded protein: CASSLAGNTEAFF. Variable domain in full (rest from reference TRBV5-4 and TRBJ1-1): ETGVTQSPTHLIKTRGQQVTLRCSSQSGHNTVSWYQQALGQGPQFIFQYYREEENGRGNFPPRFSGLQFPNYSSELNVNALELDDSALYLCASSLAGNTEAFFGQGTRLTVV.

This sequence joins TRBV7-9 and TRBJ1-2; D gene uncertain. The CDR3 is 11 amino acids. CDR1 is SEHNR, CDR2 FQNEAQ, per germline (reference sequence). Trimming removed 1 base from V and 8 bases from J, with 5 bases in between. The CDR3 loop is CASSLGQGYTF. DNA for the CDR3: TGTGCCAGCAGCTTAGGCCAGGGCTACACCTTC.

The chain links TRBV9 to TRBJ2-1, with D uncertain. V dropped 0 bases and J dropped 0 bases, with 13 bases sitting between them. CDR3 length equals 17 residues. The germline V gene encodes CDR1 SGDLS and CDR2 YYNGEE. CDR3 protein: CASSVALQASSYNEQFF. CDR3 sequence (DNA): TGTGCCAGCAGCGTAGCCCTGCAAGCATCCTCCTACAATGAGCAGTTCTTC.

The chain joins TRBV10-3 to TRBJ1-6, with D perhaps matching TRBD1 (5 bases). The germline V and J ends were trimmed by 3 bases and 5 bases, with 20 bases remaining between them. Germline V CDR1 and CDR2: ENHRY, SYGVKD. This CDR3 region has 18 residues. As DNA, the CDR3 is TGTGCCATCAGTGAAGGGCAGGGAAACCTTCTAAATAATTCACCCCTCCACTTT. Amino acid sequence: CAISEGQGNLLNNSPLHF.

The chain links TRBV16 to TRBJ1-4; 10 nucleotides line up with TRBD1. J gave up 11 bases and V 5 bases, and 8 bases lay outside the gene matches. CDR3 length equals 14 residues. CDR1 and CDR2 (germline): KGHSY, FQNENV. CDR3 in amino acids: CASSEGQGVSKLFF. The CDR3 bases are TGTGCCAGCAGCGAAGGACAGGGGGTTTCCAAACTGTTTTTT.

This rearrangement joins TRBV6-5 to TRBJ2-7; weak D call: TRBD2 (7 bases). Germline V gene sequence: CDR1 MNHEY, CDR2 SVGAGI. The ends were cut back, 1 base at V and 6 bases at J, with 13 bases in the middle. This CDR3 spans 14 amino acids. Here the CDR3 DNA reads TGTGCCAGCAGTTACTACGGGGGAGGGGGCGAGCAGTACTTC. Amino acid sequence: CASSYYGGGGEQYF.

This chain links TRBV19 with TRBJ1-2; D unresolved. CDR1 LNHDA and CDR2 SQIVND come from the germline V gene (reference sequence). Trimming stripped 9 bases from V and 1 base from J, with 18 bases between. CDR3 length: 15 amino acids. The CDR3 region is CASRGFGSINYGYTF. CDR3 nucleotides: TGTGCCAGCAGAGGGTTTGGCAGCATTAACTATGGCTACACCTTC.

The chain couples TRBV7-3 to TRBJ1-5; 9 nucleotides agree with TRBD1. V shed 5 bases and J 6 bases; nucleotides not matched to a gene: 2. Germline V gene data show CDR1 as SGHTA and CDR2 as FQGTGA. The CDR3 has 13 amino acids. CDR3 coding DNA: TGTGCCAGCAGCATGACAGGGGGTCAGCCCCAGCATTTT. Translating gives CASSMTGGQPQHF.

V is TRBV7-3 and J is TRBJ2-1; possibly TRBD1 for D (5 bases). The CDR3 has 13 amino acids. V gave up 5 bases and J gave up 9 bases, with 14 bases separating them. Germline V gene lookup returns CDR1 SGHTA and CDR2 FQGTGA. The CDR3 DNA follows: TGTGCCAGCAGCCCACAGGTCTGGTCTGAGCAGTTCTTC. Its protein is CASSPQVWSEQFF.

The CDR3 loop reads CASSASGGSGEQYF. The CDR3 nucleotides read TGTGCCAGCAGTGCCTCAGGGGGCTCGGGCGAGCAGTACTTC. The chain recombines TRBV27 with TRBJ2-7, with 8 bases aligning to TRBD1. In germline, CDR1 is MNHEY, CDR2 SMNVEV (reference sequence). The CDR3 has 14 residues. After removal of 5 bases from V and 6 bases from J, the junction contained 9 bases not matched to a gene.

The chain has TRBV6-4 and TRBJ2-1; D gene ambiguous. Trimming removed 0 bases from V and 2 bases from J, with 8 bases in between. CDR1 MRHNA and CDR2 SNTAGT come from the germline V gene. The CDR3 loop spans 15 amino acids. CDR3 in amino acids: CASSDSGDTYNEQFF. CDR3 nucleotides: TGTGCCAGCAGTGACTCGGGCGACACCTACAATGAGCAGTTCTTC.

This chain uses TRBV30 with TRBJ1-1; unclear D gene. CDR1 is GTSNPN and CDR2 is SVGIG in the germline V gene (reference sequence). This CDR3 is 10 amino acids long. Trimming took 8 bases from V and 6 from J, leaving 10 bases between them. The CDR3 nucleotides read TGTGCCGGTAATTCAGCTGAAGCTTTCTTT. Translation: CAGNSAEAFF.

V is TRBV14 and J is TRBJ1-1; D ambiguous. Germline V gene sequence: CDR1 SGHDN, CDR2 FVKESK. V lost 4 bases and J 3 bases, leaving 18 bases between the germline ends. The length of the CDR3 is 16 residues. This CDR3 reads CASSLGVSRADTEAFF. The CDR3 nucleotides read TGTGCCAGCAGCCTCGGTGTGAGTCGCGCTGACACTGAAGCTTTCTTT.

This rearrangement joins TRBV5-1 to TRBJ1-1; 7 nucleotides align to TRBD1. Unmatched junction bases numbered 7, after V lost 4 bases and J lost 1 base. Germline-derived CDR1 and CDR2 are SGHRS and YFSETQ. The CDR3 sequence is 15 residues long. The CDR3 spells CASSLTGAPNTEAFF. DNA for the CDR3: TGCGCCAGCAGCCTCACAGGGGCCCCGAACACTGAAGCTTTCTTT. Combining the CDR3 with reference TRBV5-1 and TRBJ1-1 gives the whole variable domain KAGVTQTPRYLIKTRGQQVTLSCSPISGHRSVSWYQQTPGQGLQFLFEYFSETQRNKGNFPGRFSGRQFSNSRSEMNVSTLELGDSALYLCASSLTGAPNTEAFFGQGTRLTVV.

A single count supports this clone. The V call is TRBV28, the J call TRBJ1-2; D gene uncertain. Trimming left V 7 bases short and J 4 bases short, with 13 bases between. The CDR3 has 13 residues. The germline V gene encodes CDR1 MDHEN and CDR2 SYDVKM. CDR3 nucleotide sequence: TGTGCCAGCACTGAGGTCCCGCTCTATGGCTACACCTTC. This codes for CASTEVPLYGYTF.

The chain combines TRBV5-1 with TRBJ2-7; TRBD1 agrees at 8 bases. There are 15 residues in the CDR3. The V segment lost 4 bases and the J segment 7 bases; nucleotides outside the gene matches: 13. Germline CDR1 reads SGHRS; CDR2 reads YFSETQ. The CDR3 is CASSPGLQGAREQYF. In DNA form, the CDR3 reads TGCGCCAGCAGCCCCGGCCTCCAGGGGGCGCGTGAGCAGTACTTC.

This clone was observed once. The rearrangement uses TRBV28 and TRBJ1-1; 8 bases fit TRBD1. Germline trimming cut 9 bases from V and 4 bases from J; bases unmatched to any gene: 16. This CDR3 has 16 amino acids. CDR1 MDHEN and CDR2 SYDVKM come from the germline V gene. The CDR3 sequence is CASISQGAASGTEAFF. Written as DNA, the CDR3 is TGTGCCAGTATTAGTCAGGGGGCAGCTAGTGGCACTGAAGCTTTCTTT.

The CDR3 DNA reads as TGTGCCAGCAGCACTATACGGGGTCACCAAGAGACCCAGTACTTC. This gives the protein CASSTIRGHQETQYF. This sequence joins TRBV7-6 and TRBJ2-5; D perhaps matches TRBD2 (5 bases). Trimming stripped 5 bases from V and 0 bases from J, with 13 bases between. The CDR3 spans 15 residues. Germline V CDR1 and CDR2: SGHVS, FNYEAQ. Full variable domain (rest looked up from reference TRBV7-6 and TRBJ2-5): GAGVSQSPRYKVTKRGQDVALRCDPISGHVSLYWYRQALGQGPEFLTYFNYEAQQDKSGLPNDRFSAERPEGSISTLTIQRTEQRDSAMYRCASSTIRGHQETQYFGPGTRLLVL.

The chain uses TRBV11-2 and TRBJ2-2; 7 bases line up with TRBD1. The CDR3 is 16 amino acids. The V gene's germline CDR1 is SGHAT and CDR2 FQNNGV. V was clipped by 5 bases and J by 0 bases; unmatched bases: 6. Written as DNA, the CDR3 is TGTGCCAGCAGCCAACGACAGGGACCGAACACCGGGGAGCTGTTTTTT. This translates into CASSQRQGPNTGELFF.

The V and J genes are TRBV21-1 and TRBJ1-5; TRBD1 was called by the table and not checked on the DNA. TRBV21-1 corresponds to a pseudogene. The CDR3 contains 15 residues. The CDR3 reads CASKRGPYSNQPQHF. The CDR3 DNA reads as TGTGCCAGCAAAAGGGGCCCCTATAGCAATCAGCCCCAGCATTTT.

The J gene is TRBJ1-1, the V gene TRBV20-1, with D unresolved. This CDR3 has 13 amino acids. Germline V gene lookup returns CDR1 DFQATT and CDR2 SNEGSKA (reference sequence). Trimming left V 3 bases short and J 0 bases short, with 8 bases between. This CDR3 reads CSASRVMNTEAFF. The CDR3 region has the DNA TGCAGTGCTAGTCGGGTCATGAACACTGAAGCTTTCTTT.

CDR3 coding DNA: TGTGCCAGCAGCTTTGAACTGACCCGGGACAGGGGCTTCCCCCGGGAGCAGTACTTC. This gives the protein CASSFELTRDRGFPREQYF. V is TRBV7-9 and J is TRBJ2-7; 10 bases agree with TRBD1. The V and J ends lost 3 bases and 7 bases, in that order; junction bases with no gene match: 21. CDR1 is SEHNR, CDR2 FQNEAQ, per germline (reference sequence). CDR3 size: 19 residues.

J is TRBJ1-2 and V is TRBV7-9; D remains ambiguous. This CDR3 comprises 13 residues. Germline V gene lookup returns CDR1 SEHNR and CDR2 FQNEAQ (reference sequence). V was clipped by 1 base and J by 8 bases, with 11 bases between them. The CDR3 is CASSLDIMEGYTF. The CDR3 coding sequence is TGTGCCAGCAGCTTAGACATAATGGAGGGCTACACCTTC.

This clone was recorded only once. The rearrangement uses TRBV19 and TRBJ1-2; 7 positions match TRBD1. The germline CDR1 and CDR2 sequences are LNHDA and SQIVND (reference sequence). V shed 2 bases and J 7 bases; nucleotides not matched to a gene: 7. CDR3 length: 14 amino acids. The CDR3 protein is CASSIQDRRGGYTF. The CDR3 region has the DNA TGTGCCAGTAGTATACAGGACAGGAGGGGTGGCTACACCTTC.

V usage is TRBV28 and J usage is TRBJ2-3; 11 nucleotides line up with TRBD2. CDR1 MDHEN and CDR2 SYDVKM come from the germline V gene. V dropped 4 bases and J dropped 8; count of bases not matched to a gene: 11. This CDR3 region has 16 residues. The DNA for the CDR3 is TGTGCCAGCAGTTCTCCACAGACTAGCGGGGCTGCTACGCAGTATTTT. Translation: CASSSPQTSGAATQYF.

This chain joins TRBV23-1 and TRBJ1-3; TRBD1 might be the D (6 bases). TRBV23-1 is labeled an ORF, and its function is uncertain. The V end was cut by 4 bases, the J end by 4 bases, with 35 bases between. This CDR3 comprises 22 residues. The CDR3 loop reads CASSLGTQLCAPRKVAGNTIYF. CDR3 in DNA: TGCGCCAGCAGTCTCGGGACACAACTCTGTGCGCCCCGAAAAGTCGCGGGAAACACCATATATTTT.